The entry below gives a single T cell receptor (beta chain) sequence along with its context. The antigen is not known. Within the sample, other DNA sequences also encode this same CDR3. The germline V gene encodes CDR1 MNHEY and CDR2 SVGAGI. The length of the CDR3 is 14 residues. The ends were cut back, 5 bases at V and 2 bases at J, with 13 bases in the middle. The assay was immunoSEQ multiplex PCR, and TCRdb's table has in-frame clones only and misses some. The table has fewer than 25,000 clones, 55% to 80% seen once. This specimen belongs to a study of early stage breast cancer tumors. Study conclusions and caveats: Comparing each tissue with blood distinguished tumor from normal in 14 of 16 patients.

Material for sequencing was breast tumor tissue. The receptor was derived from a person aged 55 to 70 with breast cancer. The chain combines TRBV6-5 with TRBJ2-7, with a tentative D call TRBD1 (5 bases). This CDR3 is CASSPLTGTYEQYF. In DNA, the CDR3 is TGTGCCAGCAGTCCCCTTACAGGCACCTACGAGCAGTACTTC.